The sequence of this TCR beta chain was determined in a study of STAT3 mutations in large granular lymphocyte leukemia. Regarding the study as a whole: In T-cell large granular lymphocyte leukemia, about half of patients showed multiple immunodominant subclonotypes.

The table came from immunoSEQ multiplex PCR; TCRdb's copy has only in-frame clones and leaves some out. The profile shows some 6,000 clones, around 77% of them singletons. On this clone itself: What it recognizes is unknown.

Material: peripheral blood mononuclear cells. This TCR derives from a man aged 35-49 years with T-cell large granular lymphocyte leukemia. Some clones in this sample may be carry-over from other donors' samples.

The CDR3 here is CASSRDRGNQPQHF. The DNA of the CDR3 is TGTGCCAGCTCACGGGACAGGGGCAATCAGCCCCAGCATTTT. V and J are TRBV18 and TRBJ1-5, with TRBD1 matching 9 bases. The CDR3 runs 14 residues. J gave up 2 bases and V 4 bases, and 0 bases lay outside the gene matches. Germline-derived CDR1 and CDR2 are KGHSH and LQKENI.